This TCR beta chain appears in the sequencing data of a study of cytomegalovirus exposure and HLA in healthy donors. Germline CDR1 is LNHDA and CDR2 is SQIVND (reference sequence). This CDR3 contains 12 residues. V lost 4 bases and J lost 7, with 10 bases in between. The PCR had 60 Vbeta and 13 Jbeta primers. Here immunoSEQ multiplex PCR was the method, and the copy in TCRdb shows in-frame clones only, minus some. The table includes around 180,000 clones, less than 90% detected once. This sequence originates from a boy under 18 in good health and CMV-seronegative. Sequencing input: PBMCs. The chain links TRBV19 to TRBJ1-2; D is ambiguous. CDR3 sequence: CASSSRGSGYTF. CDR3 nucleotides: TGTGCCAGTAGTAGCCGAGGGTCTGGCTACACCTTC.